The next 10 T cell receptor beta chains were all read from a single sample in a study of T cells in Graves' hyperthyroidism and ophthalmopathy. TCR beta CDR3 sequences were amplified from RNA transcripts. An initial round of RT-PCR targeting the TCR CDR3 relied on the HTBI primer set. Each CDR3 protein is one row after TCRdb ran MiXCR on the multiplex PCR reads. The top ten clones hold 11% to 15% of a sample with around 520,000 distinct CDR3 sequences, around 13% of them seen once. Material for sequencing was blood. The receptors originated from a woman in her thirties or forties with Graves' hyperthyroidism.

This clonotype was counted at least ten times. The chain is built from TRBV28 and TRBJ2-1; 7 bases map to TRBD1. The CDR3 spans 15 residues. Germline V CDR1 and CDR2: MDHEN, SYDVKM. With 6 bases clipped from V and 4 bases from J, the junction kept 9 bases outside the gene matches. Here the CDR3 DNA reads TGTGCCAGCAGGGGACAGAACTCCGATTACAATGAGCAGTTCTTC. Its protein product is CASRGQNSDYNEQFF. Full variable domain (missing parts from reference TRBV28 and TRBJ2-1): DVKVTQSSRYLVKRTGEKVFLECVQDMDHENMFWYRQDPGLGLRLIYFSYDVKMKEKGDIPEGYSVSREKKERFSLILESASTNQTSMYLCASRGQNSDYNEQFFGPGTRLTVL.

There are many counts of this clonotype. This sequence joins TRBV7-2 and TRBJ2-7, with 8 positions matching TRBD1. The CDR3 extends over 15 amino acids. The germline gives CDR1 SGHTA, CDR2 FQGNSA. V lost 1 base to trimming and J lost 2 bases; unmatched junction nucleotides: 4. The CDR3 DNA is TGTGCCAGCAGCTTAGTGGCAGGGGGCGCCTACGAGCAGTACTTC. Translating it yields CASSLVAGGAYEQYF.

The table lists this clonotype with a few counts. The V and J genes are TRBV7-8 and TRBJ2-3; TRBD1 aligns across 9 bases. The CDR3 runs 15 residues. The ends lost 6 bases at V and 2 bases at J; junction bases unmatched: 6. Germline V gene data show CDR1 as SGHVS and CDR2 as FQNEAQ. As DNA, the CDR3 is TGTGCCAGCAGACACGACAGGGGGGCCACAGATACGCAGTATTTT. Residues: CASRHDRGATDTQYF.

This clonotype was picked up a small number of times. This sequence joins TRBV9 and TRBJ2-3; 10 nucleotides line up with TRBD2. Per germline, CDR1 SGDLS and CDR2 YYNGEE. This CDR3 spans 16 amino acids. Losses at the gene ends were 0 bases for V and 6 bases for J; bases not matched to a gene: 7. The CDR3 protein is CASSVEASGSFDTQYF. In DNA, the CDR3 is TGTGCCAGCAGCGTAGAGGCTAGCGGGAGCTTTGATACGCAGTATTTT.

This clonotype was seen more than once but under ten times. The chain couples TRBV19 to TRBJ1-3; D is ambiguous. V lost 7 bases to trimming and J lost 0 bases, with 13 bases between them. The CDR3 has 15 residues. Per germline, CDR1 LNHDA and CDR2 SQIVND (reference sequence). CDR3: CASTSGVTSGNTIYF. The CDR3 DNA reads as TGTGCCAGTACCTCGGGAGTGACCTCTGGAAACACCATATATTTT.

This clonotype has only a few counts. The J gene is TRBJ2-5, the V gene TRBV6-2 or TRBV6-3; 8 nucleotides align to TRBD2. From germline, CDR1 is MNHEY and CDR2 SVGEGT. Trimming cost V 6 bases and J 4 bases; bases outside gene matches: 10. CDR3 length equals 15 residues. The CDR3 bases are TGTGCCAGCAGCAAACGGGGGGGCCCGAGAGAGACCCAGTACTTC. It encodes CASSKRGGPRETQYF.

This clonotype was seen at least ten times. The rearrangement uses TRBV6-1 and TRBJ1-5, with D unclear. This CDR3 has 13 amino acids. Germline loops: CDR1 MNHNS, CDR2 SASEGT. V lost 0 bases, J lost 5 bases, and 5 bases lay in between. This chain's CDR3 is CASSEAWDQPQHF. CDR3 DNA: TGTGCCAGCAGTGAAGCGTGGGATCAGCCCCAGCATTTT.

This clonotype was observed at least ten times. V and J are TRBV28 and TRBJ2-5, with D possibly TRBD2 on 5 matching bases. V was pared by 5 bases and J by 5 bases, with 12 bases between. This CDR3 spans 13 amino acids. CDR1 is MDHEN and CDR2 is SYDVKM in the germline V gene. CDR3 nucleotide sequence: TGTGCCAGCAGTCCGGACTTAACGGAGACCCAGTACTTC. It yields the protein CASSPDLTETQYF.

A remark on this clonotype: At one boundary the junction diverges from the germline segment, which might be a read error. V usage is TRBV5-1 and J usage is TRBJ1-1, with D perhaps TRBD1 (5 bases). Germline V gene lookup returns CDR1 SGHRS and CDR2 YFSETQ. The CDR3 runs 15 residues. The CDR3, as DNA: TGTGCCAGCAGCTTGGGCGGGGGGATGGACACTGAAGCTTTCTTT. Amino acids: CASSLGGGMDTEAFF.

This clonotype occurred a few times. CDR3 loop: CSARENRGGTEAFF. Here the CDR3 DNA reads TGCAGTGCTAGAGAGAACAGGGGGGGAACTGAAGCTTTCTTT. The V and J genes are TRBV20-1 and TRBJ1-1; 8 bases are shared with TRBD1. The junction had 5 bases not matched to a gene; V was cut back by 0 bases and J by 5 bases. The CDR3 extends over 14 amino acids. Germline CDR1 and CDR2: DFQATT and SNEGSKA (reference sequence).